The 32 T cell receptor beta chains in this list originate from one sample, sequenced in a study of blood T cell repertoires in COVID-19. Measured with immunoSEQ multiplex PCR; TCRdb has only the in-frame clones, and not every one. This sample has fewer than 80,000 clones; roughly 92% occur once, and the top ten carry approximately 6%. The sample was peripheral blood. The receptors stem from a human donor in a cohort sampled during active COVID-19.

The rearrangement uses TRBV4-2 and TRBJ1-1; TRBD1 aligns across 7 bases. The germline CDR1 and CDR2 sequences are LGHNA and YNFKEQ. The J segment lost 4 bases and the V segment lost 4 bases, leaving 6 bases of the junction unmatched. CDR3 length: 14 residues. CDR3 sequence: CASSPGGLSTEAFF. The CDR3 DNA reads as TGTGCCAGCAGCCCAGGGGGGTTGAGCACTGAAGCTTTCTTT.

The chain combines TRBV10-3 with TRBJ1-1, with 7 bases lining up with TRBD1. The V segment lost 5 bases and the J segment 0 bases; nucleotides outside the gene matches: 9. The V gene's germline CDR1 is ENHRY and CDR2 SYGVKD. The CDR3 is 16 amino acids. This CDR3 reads CAISQTGSGVNTEAFF. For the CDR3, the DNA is TGTGCCATCAGTCAGACAGGGTCAGGAGTGAACACTGAAGCTTTCTTT.

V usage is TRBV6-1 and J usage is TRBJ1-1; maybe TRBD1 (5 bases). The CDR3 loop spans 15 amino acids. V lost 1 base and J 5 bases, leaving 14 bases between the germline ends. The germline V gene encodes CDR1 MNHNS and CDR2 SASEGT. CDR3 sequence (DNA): TGTGCCAGCAGTGAAGGTGAGGCGGCAGGGACTGAAGCTTTCTTT. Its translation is CASSEGEAAGTEAFF.

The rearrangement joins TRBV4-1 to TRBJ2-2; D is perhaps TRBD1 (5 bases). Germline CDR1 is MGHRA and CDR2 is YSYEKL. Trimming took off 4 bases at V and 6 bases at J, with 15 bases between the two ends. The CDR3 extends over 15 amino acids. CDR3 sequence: CASSLQDNYAGELFF. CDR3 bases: TGCGCCAGCAGCCTACAGGATAACTACGCCGGGGAGCTGTTTTTT.

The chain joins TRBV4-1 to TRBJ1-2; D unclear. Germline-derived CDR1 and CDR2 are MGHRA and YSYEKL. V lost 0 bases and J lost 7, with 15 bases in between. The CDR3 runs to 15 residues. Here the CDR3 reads CASSQDPRSSLGYTF. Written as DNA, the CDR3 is TGCGCCAGCAGCCAAGATCCGCGGTCCAGCCTTGGCTACACCTTC.

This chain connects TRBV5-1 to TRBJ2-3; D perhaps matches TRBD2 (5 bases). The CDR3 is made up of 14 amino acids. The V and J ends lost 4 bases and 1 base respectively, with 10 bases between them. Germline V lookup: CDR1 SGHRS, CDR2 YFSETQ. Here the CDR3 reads CASSPGSGTDTQYF. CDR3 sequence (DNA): TGCGCCAGCAGCCCGGGGAGTGGCACAGATACGCAGTATTTT.

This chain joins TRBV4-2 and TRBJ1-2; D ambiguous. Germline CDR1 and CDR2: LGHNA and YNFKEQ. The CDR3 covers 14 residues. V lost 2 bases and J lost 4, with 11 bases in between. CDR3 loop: CASSQTGKGYGYTF. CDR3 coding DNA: TGTGCCAGCAGCCAAACCGGGAAAGGCTATGGCTACACCTTC.

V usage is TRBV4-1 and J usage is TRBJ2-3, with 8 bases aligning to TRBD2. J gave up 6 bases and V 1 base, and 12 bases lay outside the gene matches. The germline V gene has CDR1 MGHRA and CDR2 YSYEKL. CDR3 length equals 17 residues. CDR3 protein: CASSQGPRRGAGDTQYF. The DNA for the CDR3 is TGCGCCAGCAGCCAAGGGCCCCGGCGGGGGGCTGGTGATACGCAGTATTTT.

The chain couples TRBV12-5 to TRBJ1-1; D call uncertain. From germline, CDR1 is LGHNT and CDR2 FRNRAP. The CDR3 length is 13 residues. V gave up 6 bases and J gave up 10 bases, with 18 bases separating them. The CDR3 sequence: CASGGPLRRGAFF. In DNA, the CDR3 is TGTGCTAGTGGAGGCCCCTTGCGTCGGGGAGCTTTCTTT.

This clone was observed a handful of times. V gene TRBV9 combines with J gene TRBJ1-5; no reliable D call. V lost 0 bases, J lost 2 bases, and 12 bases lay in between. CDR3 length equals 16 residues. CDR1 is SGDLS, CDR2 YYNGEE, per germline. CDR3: CASSVEVQRGNQPQHF. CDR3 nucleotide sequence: TGTGCCAGCAGCGTAGAGGTCCAACGGGGCAATCAGCCCCAGCATTTT.

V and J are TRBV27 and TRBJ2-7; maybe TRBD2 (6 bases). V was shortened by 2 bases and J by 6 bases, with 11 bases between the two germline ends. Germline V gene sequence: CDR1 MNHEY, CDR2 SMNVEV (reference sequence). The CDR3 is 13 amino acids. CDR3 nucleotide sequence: TGTGCCAGCAGTTTAGGGCGGCGGGGCGAGCAGTACTTC. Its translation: CASSLGRRGEQYF.

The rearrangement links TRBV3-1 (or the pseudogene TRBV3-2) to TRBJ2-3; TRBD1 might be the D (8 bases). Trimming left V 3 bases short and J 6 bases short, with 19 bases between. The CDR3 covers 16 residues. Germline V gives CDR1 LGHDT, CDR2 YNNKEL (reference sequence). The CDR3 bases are TGTGCCAGCAGCCAGTTACAGGGGGGGCTCTCGGATACGCAGTATTTT. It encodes CASSQLQGGLSDTQYF.

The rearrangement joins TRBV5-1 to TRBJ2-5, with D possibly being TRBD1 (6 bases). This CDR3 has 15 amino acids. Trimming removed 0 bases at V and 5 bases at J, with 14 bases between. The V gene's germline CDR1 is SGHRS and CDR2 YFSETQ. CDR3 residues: CASSLGRSRGETQYF. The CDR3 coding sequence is TGCGCCAGCAGCTTGGGAAGATCCAGGGGTGAGACCCAGTACTTC.

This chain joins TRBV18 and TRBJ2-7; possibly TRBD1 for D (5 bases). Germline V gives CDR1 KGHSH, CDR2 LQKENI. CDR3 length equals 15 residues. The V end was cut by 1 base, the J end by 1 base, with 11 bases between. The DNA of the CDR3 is TGTGCCAGCTCACCACGGGGCTCCCCATCCTACGAGCAGTACTTC. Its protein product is CASSPRGSPSYEQYF.

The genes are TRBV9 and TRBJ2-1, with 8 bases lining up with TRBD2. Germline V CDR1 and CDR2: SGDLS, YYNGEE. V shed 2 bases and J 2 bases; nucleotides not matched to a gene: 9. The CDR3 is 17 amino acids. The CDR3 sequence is CASSVSFSGTTYNEQFF. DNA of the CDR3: TGTGCCAGCAGCGTTTCTTTTAGCGGGACTACCTACAATGAGCAGTTCTTC.

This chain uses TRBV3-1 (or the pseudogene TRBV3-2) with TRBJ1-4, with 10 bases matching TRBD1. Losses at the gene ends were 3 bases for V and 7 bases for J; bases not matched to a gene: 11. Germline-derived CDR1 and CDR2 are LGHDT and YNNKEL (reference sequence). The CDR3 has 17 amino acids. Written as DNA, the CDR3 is TGTGCCAGCAGCCAGTCCGGGACAGGGGTTATTGGTGAAAAACTGTTTTTT. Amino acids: CASSQSGTGVIGEKLFF.

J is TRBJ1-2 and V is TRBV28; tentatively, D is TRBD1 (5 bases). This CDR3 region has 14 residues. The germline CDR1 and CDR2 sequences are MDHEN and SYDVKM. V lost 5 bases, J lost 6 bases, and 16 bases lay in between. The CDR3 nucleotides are TGTGCCAGCAGTACCCCCAGGGTGCGCGATGGCTACACCTTC. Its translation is CASSTPRVRDGYTF.

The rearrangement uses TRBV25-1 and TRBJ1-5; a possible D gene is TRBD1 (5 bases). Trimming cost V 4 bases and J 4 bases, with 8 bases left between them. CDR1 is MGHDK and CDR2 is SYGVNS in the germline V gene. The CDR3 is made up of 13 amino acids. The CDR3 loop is CASSGGGNQPQHF. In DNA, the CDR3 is TGTGCCAGCAGTGGGGGGGGGAATCAGCCCCAGCATTTT.

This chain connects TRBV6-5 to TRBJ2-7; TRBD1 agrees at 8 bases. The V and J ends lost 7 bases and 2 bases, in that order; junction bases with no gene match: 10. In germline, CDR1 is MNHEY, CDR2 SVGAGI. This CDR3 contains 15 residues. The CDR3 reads CASTVGAGGTYEQYF. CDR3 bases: TGTGCCAGCACTGTAGGGGCAGGGGGCACCTACGAGCAGTACTTC.

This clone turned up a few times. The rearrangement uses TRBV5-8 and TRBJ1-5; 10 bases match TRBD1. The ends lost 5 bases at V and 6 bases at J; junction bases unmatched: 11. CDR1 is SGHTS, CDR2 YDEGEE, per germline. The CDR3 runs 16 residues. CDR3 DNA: TGTGCCAGCAGATCGAGCCCGGGACAGGGGAGTCAGCCCCAGCATTTT. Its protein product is CASRSSPGQGSQPQHF.

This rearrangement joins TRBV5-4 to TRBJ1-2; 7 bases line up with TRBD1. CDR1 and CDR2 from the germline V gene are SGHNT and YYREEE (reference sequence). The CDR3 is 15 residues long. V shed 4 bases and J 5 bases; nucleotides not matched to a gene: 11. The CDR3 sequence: CASSEESRGRYGYTF. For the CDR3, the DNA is TGTGCCAGCAGCGAGGAAAGCAGGGGGAGGTATGGCTACACCTTC.

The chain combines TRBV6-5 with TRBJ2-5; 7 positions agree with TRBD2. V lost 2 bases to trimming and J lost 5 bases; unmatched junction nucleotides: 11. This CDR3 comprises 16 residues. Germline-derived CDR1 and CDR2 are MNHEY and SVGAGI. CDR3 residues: CASSYVGGGRLETQYF. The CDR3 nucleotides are TGTGCCAGCAGTTACGTGGGGGGGGGTCGGCTGGAGACCCAGTACTTC.

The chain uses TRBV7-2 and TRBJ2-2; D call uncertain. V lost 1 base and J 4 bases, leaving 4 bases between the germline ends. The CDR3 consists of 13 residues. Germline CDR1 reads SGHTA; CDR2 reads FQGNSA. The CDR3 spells CASSLEPTGELFF. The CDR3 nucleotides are TGTGCCAGCAGCTTAGAGCCCACCGGGGAGCTGTTTTTT.

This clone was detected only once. The CDR3 DNA sequence: TGTGCCAGCTTCGGAGGCGGCTACACCTTC. It is translated as CASFGGGYTF. V is TRBV6-6 and J is TRBJ1-2; D remains unclear. V gave up 8 bases and J gave up 8 bases, with 9 bases separating them. The CDR3 covers 10 residues. CDR1 is MNHNY, CDR2 SVGAGI, per germline (reference sequence).

The CDR3 region is CASSPGGVEQYF. The CDR3 DNA reads as TGTGCCAGCAGCCCGGGAGGGGTCGAGCAGTACTTC. This chain connects TRBV5-8 to TRBJ2-7; 8 bases line up with TRBD2. V shed 4 bases, J shed 6 bases, and the junction held 3 bases outside the gene matches. This CDR3 contains 12 residues. The germline V gene encodes CDR1 SGHTS and CDR2 YDEGEE.

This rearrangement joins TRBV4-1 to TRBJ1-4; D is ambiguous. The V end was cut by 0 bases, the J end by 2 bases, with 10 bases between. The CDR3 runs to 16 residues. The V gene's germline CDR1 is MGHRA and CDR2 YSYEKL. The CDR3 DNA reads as TGCGCCAGCAGCCAAGATCGGGAAGGGACTAATGAAAAACTGTTTTTT. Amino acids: CASSQDREGTNEKLFF.

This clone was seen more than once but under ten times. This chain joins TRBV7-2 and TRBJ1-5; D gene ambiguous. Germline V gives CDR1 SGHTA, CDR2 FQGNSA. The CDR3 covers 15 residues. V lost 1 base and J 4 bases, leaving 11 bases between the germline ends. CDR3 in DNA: TGTGCCAGCAGCTTAGGCCCAGGCCCGAATCAGCCCCAGCATTTT. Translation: CASSLGPGPNQPQHF. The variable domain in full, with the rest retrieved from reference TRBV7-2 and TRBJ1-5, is GAGVSQSPSNKVTEKGKDVELRCDPISGHTALYWYRQSLGQGLEFLIYFQGNSAPDKSGLPSDRFSAERTGGSVSTLTIQRTQQEDSAVYLCASSLGPGPNQPQHFGDGTRLSIL.

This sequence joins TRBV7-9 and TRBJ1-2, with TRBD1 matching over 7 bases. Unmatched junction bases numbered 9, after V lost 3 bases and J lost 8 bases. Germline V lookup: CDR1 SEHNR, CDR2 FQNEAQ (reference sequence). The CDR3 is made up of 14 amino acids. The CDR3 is CASSLVGQIIGYTF. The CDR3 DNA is TGTGCCAGCAGCTTGGTGGGACAGATCATCGGCTACACCTTC.

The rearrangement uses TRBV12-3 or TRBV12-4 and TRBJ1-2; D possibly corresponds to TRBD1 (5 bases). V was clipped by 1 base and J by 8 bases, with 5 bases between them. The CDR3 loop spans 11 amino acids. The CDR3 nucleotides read TGTGCCAGCAGTTTAGAGGGGGGCTACACCTTC. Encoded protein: CASSLEGGYTF.

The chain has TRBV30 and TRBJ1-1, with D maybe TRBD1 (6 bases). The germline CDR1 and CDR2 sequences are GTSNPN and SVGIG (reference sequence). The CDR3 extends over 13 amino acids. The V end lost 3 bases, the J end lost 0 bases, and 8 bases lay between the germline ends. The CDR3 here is CAWRDSMNTEAFF. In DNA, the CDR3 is TGTGCCTGGAGGGACAGCATGAACACTGAAGCTTTCTTT.

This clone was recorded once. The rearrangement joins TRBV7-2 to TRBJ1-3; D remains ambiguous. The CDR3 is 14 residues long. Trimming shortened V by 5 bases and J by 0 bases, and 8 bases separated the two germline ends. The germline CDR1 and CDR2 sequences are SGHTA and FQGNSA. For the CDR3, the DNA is TGTGCCAGCAGCCGGGTTCACTCTGGAAACACCATATATTTT. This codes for CASSRVHSGNTIYF.

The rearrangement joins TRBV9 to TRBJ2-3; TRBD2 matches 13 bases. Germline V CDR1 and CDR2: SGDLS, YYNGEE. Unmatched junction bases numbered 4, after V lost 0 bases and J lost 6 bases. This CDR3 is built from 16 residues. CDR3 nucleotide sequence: TGTGCCAGCAGCGTAGGCGGACTAGCGGGGGTCGATACGCAGTATTTT. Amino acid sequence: CASSVGGLAGVDTQYF.